This passage covers 24 T cell receptor beta chains from one sample sequenced in a study of T cells after yellow fever vaccination. TCRdb processed the 5' RACE reads anew with MiXCR; each CDR3 protein has one entry. The data show 450,000 to 650,000 distinct CDR3 sequences, with about a fifth seen just once and about 16% held by the top ten. Sequenced here: PBMCs, sampled about 21 days after the first yellow fever vaccination. Every receptor here comes from a man between 18 and 29 years old who received the YFV17D yellow fever vaccine.

The rearrangement uses TRBV4-1 and TRBJ2-2; D gene unclear. With 1 base removed from V and 7 bases from J, the gap between germline ends came to 7 bases. This CDR3 is built from 13 residues. Looked up from germline, CDR1 is MGHRA and CDR2 is YSYEKL. The CDR3 is CASSQGQSGELFF. The CDR3 DNA is TGCGCCAGCAGCCAAGGGCAGAGCGGGGAGCTGTTTTTT.

The chain joins TRBV5-6 to TRBJ2-7; 7 bases align to TRBD1. CDR1 is SGHDT, CDR2 YYEEEE, per germline. CDR3 length: 14 residues. Trimming removed 6 bases from V and 2 bases from J; junction bases left unmatched: 8. The CDR3 loop reads CASTFEQGTYEQYV. For the CDR3, the DNA is TGTGCCAGCACCTTCGAACAGGGGACCTACGAGCAGTACGTC.

Only a few counts were recorded for this clonotype. The J gene is TRBJ2-7, the V gene TRBV12-3 or TRBV12-4; tentatively, D is TRBD1 (6 bases). This CDR3 has 13 residues. The CDR3 is CASTQGSSRNGQV. The CDR3 nucleotides read TGTGCCAGCACCCAAGGGTCTAGTAGGAACGGACAGGTC.

This clonotype has just a few counts. This chain links TRBV6-2 or TRBV6-3 with TRBJ2-3; 13 positions match TRBD2. Trimming cost V 5 bases and J 6 bases; bases outside gene matches: 8. CDR1 MNHEY and CDR2 SVGEGT come from the germline V gene. There are 16 residues in the CDR3. The CDR3 sequence is CASSQPRLAGGDTQYF. As DNA, the CDR3 is TGTGCCAGCAGTCAGCCCCGACTAGCGGGGGGTGATACGCAGTATTTT.

This clonotype was seen a handful of times. V and J are TRBV7-9 and TRBJ2-7, with 7 positions matching TRBD1. This CDR3 is 15 amino acids long. V was pared by 3 bases and J by 4 bases, with 9 bases of the junction left unmatched. Germline CDR1 SEHNR, CDR2 FQNEAQ (reference sequence). The CDR3 reads CASSLVGQTGYEQYF. Written as DNA, the CDR3 is TGTGCCAGCAGCTTGGTGGGACAGACTGGATACGAGCAGTACTTC.

The gene calls are TRBV5-1 and TRBJ2-5; 7 nucleotides align to TRBD2. Germline loops: CDR1 SGHRS, CDR2 YFSETQ. The junction had 7 bases not matched to a gene; V was cut back by 4 bases and J by 1 base. There are 15 residues in the CDR3. In nucleotides, the CDR3 is TGCGCCAGCAGCAGAGACGGGACTACCCAAGAGACCCAGTACTTC. Its translation is CASSRDGTTQETQYF.

The sample holds a few counts of this clonotype. The DNA for the CDR3 is TGCGCCAGCAGCTACGGGGGGACCTTTGGCACAGATACGCAGTATTTT. Translation: CASSYGGTFGTDTQYF. This sequence joins TRBV5-1 and TRBJ2-3, with 7 bases lining up with TRBD2. V shed 3 bases, J shed 1 base, and the junction held 8 bases outside the gene matches. The CDR3 runs 16 residues. Germline V gene sequence: CDR1 SGHRS, CDR2 YFSETQ. Complete variable domain (other parts from reference TRBV5-1 and TRBJ2-3): KAGVTQTPRYLIKTRGQQVTLSCSPISGHRSVSWYQQTPGQGLQFLFEYFSETQRNKGNFPGRFSGRQFSNSRSEMNVSTLELGDSALYLCASSYGGTFGTDTQYFGPGTRLTVL.

The J gene is TRBJ2-5, the V gene TRBV7-3, with TRBD2 matching over 9 bases. The CDR3 sequence is 17 residues long. The V and J ends lost 0 bases and 2 bases, in that order; junction bases with no gene match: 7. Germline V gives CDR1 SGHTA, CDR2 FQGTGA. The CDR3 region has the DNA TGTGCCAGCAGCTTAACAGCGGGGGGCTACACGCAAGAGACCCAGTACTTC. It encodes CASSLTAGGYTQETQYF.

There are a few counts of this clonotype. Here the CDR3 DNA reads TGTGCCAGCAGTTACAGTCTTGGCTACACCTTC. The encoded protein is CASSYSLGYTF. The V call is TRBV6-6, the J call TRBJ1-2; D gene uncertain. The CDR3 totals 11 residues. The germline CDR1 and CDR2 sequences are MNHNY and SVGAGI (reference sequence). V lost 2 bases, J lost 7 bases, and 5 bases lay in between.

This clonotype was seen at least ten times. The genes are TRBV14 and TRBJ2-1; TRBD1 is a possible D gene (5 bases). Trimming left V 4 bases short and J 9 bases short, with 13 bases between. Germline V gene sequence: CDR1 SGHDN, CDR2 FVKESK. The CDR3 is 13 amino acids. The CDR3 coding sequence is TGTGCCAGCAGCCCCTTAGGCAGGGCTGAGCAGTTCTTC. Its protein product is CASSPLGRAEQFF.

This chain links TRBV5-1 with TRBJ2-7; TRBD2 matches 13 bases. The CDR3 is 16 residues long. Unmatched junction bases numbered 7, after V lost 3 bases and J lost 4 bases. CDR1 is SGHRS, CDR2 YFSETQ, per germline. This CDR3 is CASSSGTSGAKYEQYF. DNA of the CDR3: TGCGCCAGCAGCTCCGGGACTAGCGGGGCAAAATACGAGCAGTACTTC.

This clonotype has only a few counts. The chain uses TRBV5-1 and TRBJ2-5; D remains ambiguous. CDR3 length: 14 residues. Per the germline V gene, CDR1 is SGHRS and CDR2 is YFSETQ. The V and J ends lost 1 base and 1 base respectively, with 8 bases between them. The CDR3 nucleotides are TGCGCCAGCAGCTTGCTCGGTACCCAAGAGACCCAGTACTTC. It is translated as CASSLLGTQETQYF.

The gene calls are TRBV5-4 and TRBJ2-3; 7 positions match TRBD1. In germline, CDR1 is SGHNT, CDR2 YYREEE (reference sequence). CDR3 length equals 15 residues. J was trimmed by 0 bases and V by 6 bases; bases with no gene match: 7. The CDR3: CASNRQGSSTDTQYF. The CDR3 coding sequence is TGTGCCAGCAACCGACAGGGATCTAGCACAGATACGCAGTATTTT.

The chain is built from TRBV10-3 and TRBJ1-1; D unresolved. Germline V gene data show CDR1 as ENHRY and CDR2 as SYGVKD. V lost 4 bases and J lost 3, with 6 bases in between. The CDR3 length is 12 residues. The CDR3 here is CAISGTDTEAFF. DNA for the CDR3: TGTGCCATCAGTGGCACAGACACTGAAGCTTTCTTT.

This rearrangement joins TRBV20-1 to TRBJ2-1; D assignment may be TRBD1 or TRBD2 (5 bases each). The CDR3 extends over 14 amino acids. V was pared by 1 base and J by 6 bases, with 13 bases between. Germline CDR1 and CDR2: DFQATT and SNEGSKA (reference sequence). In nucleotides, the CDR3 is TGCAGTGCTAGAGGGGGAGCCACAGGCAATGAGCAGTTCTTC. It is translated as CSARGGATGNEQFF.

This clonotype was observed a few times. The chain couples TRBV5-6 to TRBJ2-5, with D unclear. Per germline, CDR1 SGHDT and CDR2 YYEEEE. Trimming stripped 4 bases from V and 2 bases from J, with 12 bases between. This CDR3 is built from 14 residues. CDR3 amino acids: CASSRGRAQETQYF. CDR3 nucleotides: TGTGCCAGCAGCCGAGGACGGGCTCAAGAGACCCAGTACTTC.

This clonotype was detected only a few times. The chain carries TRBV6-5 and TRBJ1-6; TRBD1 aligns across 9 bases. V gave up 4 bases and J gave up 9 bases; unmatched junction bases: 10. Germline CDR1 and CDR2: MNHEY and SVGAGI. This CDR3 has 16 amino acids. The DNA of the CDR3 is TGTGCCAGCAGTTCCGGGACAGGGTTTGGACTTTCACCCCTCCACTTT. Amino acids: CASSSGTGFGLSPLHF.

In this sample, this clonotype turned up a few times. CDR3 nucleotide sequence: TGTGCCAGCAGCTTATTTGCGGATCAGCCCCAGCATTTT. It codes for CASSLFADQPQHF. The rearrangement joins TRBV5-5 to TRBJ1-5; no reliable D call. The CDR3 totals 13 residues. Germline V CDR1 and CDR2: SGHKS, YYEKEE (reference sequence). V lost 2 bases and J lost 5, with 8 bases in between. The full variable domain, its missing parts supplied by reference TRBV5-5 and TRBJ1-5, is DAGVTQSPTHLIKTRGQQVTLRCSPISGHKSVSWYQQVLGQGPQFIFQYYEKEERGRGNFPDRFSARQFPNYSSELNVNALLLGDSALYLCASSLFADQPQHFGDGTRLSIL.

This sequence joins TRBV28 and TRBJ1-2; D gene uncertain. The CDR3 runs 13 residues. Per the germline V gene, CDR1 is MDHEN and CDR2 is SYDVKM. Trimming took 3 bases from V and 2 from J, leaving 7 bases between them. Here the CDR3 reads CASSFAVNYGYTF. CDR3 bases: TGTGCCAGCAGTTTCGCAGTGAACTATGGCTACACCTTC.

This clonotype has only a few counts. The genes are TRBV20-1 and TRBJ2-5, with 9 bases that match TRBD1. The CDR3 totals 13 residues. V trimming: 3 bases; J trimming: 5 bases; junction bases outside the gene matches: 4. Looked up from germline, CDR1 is DFQATT and CDR2 is SNEGSKA (reference sequence). The CDR3 here is CSARTGGRETQYF. CDR3 nucleotide sequence: TGCAGTGCTAGGACAGGGGGACGTGAGACCCAGTACTTC.

This clonotype was picked up one time. The chain couples TRBV5-1 to TRBJ1-1, with TRBD1 matching over 10 bases. The germline gives CDR1 SGHRS, CDR2 YFSETQ. The V and J ends lost 3 bases and 5 bases, in that order; junction bases with no gene match: 7. The CDR3 is 15 residues long. The CDR3 loop reads CASSWTDRGGTEAFF. Written as DNA, the CDR3 is TGCGCCAGCAGCTGGACGGACAGGGGGGGAACTGAAGCTTTCTTT. The full variable domain, its missing parts supplied by reference TRBV5-1 and TRBJ1-1, is KAGVTQTPRYLIKTRGQQVTLSCSPISGHRSVSWYQQTPGQGLQFLFEYFSETQRNKGNFPGRFSGRQFSNSRSEMNVSTLELGDSALYLCASSWTDRGGTEAFFGQGTRLTVV.

Written as DNA, the CDR3 is TGTGCCAGCAGTGTTGGAGTAGAGACCCAGTACTTC. Translated: CASSVGVETQYF. This chain connects TRBV25-1 to TRBJ2-5; no clear D. V was shortened by 4 bases and J by 4 bases, with 7 bases between the two germline ends. The CDR3 sequence is 12 residues long. CDR1 and CDR2 (germline): MGHDK, SYGVNS. The full variable domain, in which reference TRBV25-1 and TRBJ2-5 provide the parts outside the CDR3, is EADIYQTPRYLVIGTGKKITLECSQTMGHDKMYWYQQDPGMELHLIHYSYGVNSTEKGDLSSESTVSRIRTEHFPLTLESARPSHTSQYLCASSVGVETQYFGPGTRLLVL.

This clonotype was seen only a few times. This sequence joins TRBV27 and TRBJ1-2, with TRBD1 matching over 7 bases. V lost 6 bases to trimming and J lost 2 bases; unmatched junction nucleotides: 9. The CDR3 contains 15 residues. Germline lookup yields CDR1 MNHEY and CDR2 SMNVEV (reference sequence). The CDR3 protein is CASSPRQGGNYGYTF. As DNA, the CDR3 is TGTGCCAGCAGCCCCAGACAGGGAGGGAACTATGGCTACACCTTC.

By share, this clonotype ranks as medium-sized. The chain recombines TRBV5-1 with TRBJ2-3; D gene unclear. The CDR3 has 13 residues. V was cut by 4 bases and J by 1 base, with 7 bases left in between. Germline V lookup: CDR1 SGHRS, CDR2 YFSETQ. CDR3 residues: CASSPDRTDTQYF. CDR3 in DNA: TGCGCCAGCAGCCCCGACCGCACAGATACGCAGTATTTT.